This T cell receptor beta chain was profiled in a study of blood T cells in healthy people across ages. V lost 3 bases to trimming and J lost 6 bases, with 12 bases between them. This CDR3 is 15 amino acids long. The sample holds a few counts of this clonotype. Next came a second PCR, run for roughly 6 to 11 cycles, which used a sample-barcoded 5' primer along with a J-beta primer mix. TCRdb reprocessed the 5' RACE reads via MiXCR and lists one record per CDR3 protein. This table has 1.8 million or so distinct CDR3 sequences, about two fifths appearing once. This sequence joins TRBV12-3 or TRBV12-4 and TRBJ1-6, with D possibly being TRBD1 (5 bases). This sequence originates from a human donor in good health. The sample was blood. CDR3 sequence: CASSLGGKGNSPLHF. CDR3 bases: TGTGCCAGCAGTTTGGGGGGAAAAGGTAATTCACCCCTCCACTTT.